This T cell receptor (beta chain) appears in the sequencing data of a study of T and B cells in COVID-19 patients. By share, this clonotype ranks as medium-sized. BIOMED2 TRB-A/B primer pools were used in multiplex TRB PCR. TCRdb re-called the multiplex PCR reads through MiXCR, storing one row per CDR3 protein. This table has roughly 8,000 distinct CDR3 sequences, about 28% appearing once. TRB was amplified from about 250-500 ng of blood genomic DNA. The specimen sequenced was blood. The origin of this receptor is a human donor who had recovered from COVID-19.

Here the CDR3 reads CAWRTLAGAGELFF. The CDR3 DNA reads as TGTGCCTGGAGGACACTAGCGGGGGCAGGGGAGCTGTTTTTT. The rearrangement uses TRBV30 and TRBJ2-2; 11 bases fit TRBD2. With 3 bases clipped from V and 8 bases from J, the junction kept 5 bases outside the gene matches. This CDR3 comprises 14 residues. Germline-derived CDR1 and CDR2 are GTSNPN and SVGIG (reference sequence).